This T cell receptor beta chain is drawn from a study of CD8 T cells in ankylosing spondylitis. General study results and limits: A motif in TCR beta, a set of seven to nine highly homologous variants, appeared characteristic of ankylosing spondylitis blood. The authors found the disease-linked clones to be CD8+ and relatively rare in peripheral blood. In the blood and synovial fluid of reactive arthritis, some motif variants had been previously reported. In ankylosing spondylitis patients, matched synovial fluid reportedly showed significant enrichment of disease-linked clones.

Quantitative 5'-RACE was performed with molecular barcodes, and it yielded the TCR beta libraries. One entry per CDR3 protein, called by TCRdb with MiXCR from the 5' RACE reads. The sample contains about 540,000 distinct CDR3 sequences, over 9.5% of which appear only once. Germline V gene sequence: CDR1 KGHDR, CDR2 SFDVKD. The V end lost 4 bases, the J end lost 3 bases, and 9 bases lay between the germline ends. The CDR3 contains 13 residues. A few counts support this clonotype. Antigen unknown. The source of this sequence is a male donor with ankylosing spondylitis. This chain joins TRBV24-1 and TRBJ2-7; D remains ambiguous. Sequenced material: blood, either unsorted or a sorted T cell fraction (not recorded which). The CDR3 DNA sequence: TGTGCCACCAGTGACGCAACGGGCTACGAGCAGTACTTC. Its translation: CATSDATGYEQYF.